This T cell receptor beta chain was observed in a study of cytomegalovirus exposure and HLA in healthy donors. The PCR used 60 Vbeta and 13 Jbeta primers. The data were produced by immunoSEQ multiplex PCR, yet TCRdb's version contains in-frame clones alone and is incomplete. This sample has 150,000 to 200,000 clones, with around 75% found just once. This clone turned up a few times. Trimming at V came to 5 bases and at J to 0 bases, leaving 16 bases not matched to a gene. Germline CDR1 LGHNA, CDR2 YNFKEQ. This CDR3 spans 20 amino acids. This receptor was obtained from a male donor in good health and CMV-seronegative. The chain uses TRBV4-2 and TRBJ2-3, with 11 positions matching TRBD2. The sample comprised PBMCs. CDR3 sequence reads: CASSSQLAGDQPTSTDTQYF. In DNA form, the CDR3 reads TGTGCCAGCAGCTCGCAACTAGCGGGGGATCAACCTACTAGCACAGATACGCAGTATTTT.